This T cell receptor beta chain is from a study of Graves' ophthalmopathy and Graves' hyperthyroidism. Study-level findings and limits: Researchers report that a 13-signature model separated ophthalmopathy from stable hyperthyroidism, posting around 86% sensitivity and 75% to 84% specificity.

Per the germline V gene, CDR1 is SGHTA and CDR2 is FQGNSA. The CDR3 loop spans 15 amino acids. Amplification targeted the TCR beta CDR3 regions, with RNA transcripts as the source material. Second-round multiplex PCR came after a first-round RT-PCR that employed HTBI primers. Each CDR3 protein gets one entry after TCRdb re-called the multiplex PCR reads with MiXCR. The sample includes some 350,000 distinct CDR3 sequences, about 17% of them seen just once. Regarding this clonotype: Its matching antigen is unknown. At one end the junction does not follow the germline gene, possibly because of a read error.

This TCR came from an adult woman with stable Graves' hyperthyroidism. Sequenced input: peripheral blood. The V call is TRBV7-2, the J call TRBJ2-7; D remains ambiguous. CDR3 in DNA: TGTGCCAGCAGCATTTACGGGTTCCCCCTCTACGATCAGTACTTC. It codes for CASSIYGFPLYDQYF.